This T cell receptor beta chain was recovered during a study of blood T cell repertoires in COVID-19. As for the study in general: Collection of acute and convalescent COVID-19 samples took place in the United States, Italy and Spain. T cells, B-cell-depleted T cells, or PBMCs supplied cDNA or gDNA.

V was pared by 7 bases and J by 2 bases, with 15 bases between. The germline V gene has CDR1 SQVTM and CDR2 ANQGSEA. This CDR3 is built from 13 residues. In the original workflow: It was from reference gene primer amplification that nucleated cell counts were estimated. TCRdb's copy holds only in-frame clones and misses some; the assay was immunoSEQ multiplex PCR. That table is the source of V, J and clone size, and D and trimming were worked out from the DNA. The sample lists 90,000 or so clones, about 85% seen once, with roughly 22% in the top ten. The sequence derives from a human donor in a cohort sampled during active COVID-19. Sequencing was carried out using peripheral blood. The J gene is TRBJ2-7, the V gene TRBV29-1, with D possibly matching TRBD1 (5 bases). CDR3 residues: CSGGAGGTYEQYF. CDR3 nucleotide sequence: TGCAGCGGTGGGGCAGGTGGGACCTACGAGCAGTACTTC.